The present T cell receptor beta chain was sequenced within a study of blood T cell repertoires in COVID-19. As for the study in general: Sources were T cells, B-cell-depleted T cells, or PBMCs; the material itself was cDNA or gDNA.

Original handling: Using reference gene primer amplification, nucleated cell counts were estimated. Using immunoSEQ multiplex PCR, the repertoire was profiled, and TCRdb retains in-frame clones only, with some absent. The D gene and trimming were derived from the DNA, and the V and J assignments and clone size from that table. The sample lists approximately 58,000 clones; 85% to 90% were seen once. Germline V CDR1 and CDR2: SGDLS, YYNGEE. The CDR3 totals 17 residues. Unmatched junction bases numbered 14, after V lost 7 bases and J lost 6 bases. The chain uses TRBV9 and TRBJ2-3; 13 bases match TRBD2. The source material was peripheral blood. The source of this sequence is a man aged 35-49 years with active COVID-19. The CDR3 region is CASARTSGSPERDTQYF. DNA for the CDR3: TGTGCCAGCGCACGGACTAGCGGGAGCCCAGAGCGGGATACGCAGTATTTT. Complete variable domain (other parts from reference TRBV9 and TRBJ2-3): DSGVTQTPKHLITATGQRVTLRCSPRSGDLSVYWYQQSLDQGLQFLIQYYNGEERAKGNILERFSAQQFPDLHSELNLSSLELGDSALYFCASARTSGSPERDTQYFGPGTRLTVL.